These 15 T cell receptor beta chains were all obtained from the same sample, sequenced in a study of T-cell memory formation after mild COVID-19. TCRdb re-called the 5' RACE reads through MiXCR, storing one row per CDR3 protein. The data show some 64,000 distinct CDR3 sequences, about a tenth seen once. Sequencing was carried out using PBMCs or a T cell subset sorted from them (not recorded which). These receptor sequences come from a young man who had mild COVID-19 (a few samples of this study predate the infection). Cell type and time point are not known.

This clonotype has a handful of counts. The rearrangement joins TRBV5-1 to TRBJ2-3; 8 bases line up with TRBD2. The CDR3 totals 13 residues. V lost 7 bases and J lost 4; bases outside the gene matches: 5. From germline, CDR1 is SGHRS and CDR2 YFSETQ. CDR3: CASHRGGSDTQYF. For the CDR3, the DNA is TGCGCCAGCCACCGGGGGGGCTCAGATACGCAGTATTTT.

This clonotype was counted between two and nine times. V usage is TRBV7-9 and J usage is TRBJ2-1; the match to TRBD2 covers 12 bases. The V gene end was trimmed by 2 bases and the J gene end by 7 bases; junction bases not matched to a gene: 3. Germline-derived CDR1 and CDR2 are SEHNR and FQNEAQ (reference sequence). This CDR3 has 15 residues. DNA for the CDR3: TGTGCCAGCAGCTTATACCTAGCGGGGGGGAATGAGCAGTTCTTC. Protein sequence: CASSLYLAGGNEQFF.

This clonotype has only a few counts. The rearrangement uses TRBV7-6 and TRBJ2-5, with D tentatively TRBD2 (6 bases). CDR1 and CDR2 (germline): SGHVS, FNYEAQ. The CDR3 sequence is 15 residues long. V shed 5 bases and J shed 5 bases, with 18 bases lying between them. The CDR3 protein is CASSPGQGRGETQYF. The CDR3 coding sequence is TGTGCCAGCAGCCCCGGCCAAGGACGGGGGGAGACCCAGTACTTC.

This clonotype has more than one count but fewer than ten. The CDR3 region has the DNA TGTGCCAGCAGCTTCCACCGACAGGGCAGTTCACCCCTCCACTTT. As protein: CASSFHRQGSSPLHF. The rearrangement joins TRBV11-2 to TRBJ1-6; 7 nucleotides align to TRBD1. The germline gives CDR1 SGHAT, CDR2 FQNNGV. V shed 3 bases, J shed 9 bases, and the junction held 8 bases outside the gene matches. The CDR3 consists of 15 residues.

There are a few counts of this clonotype. The chain uses TRBV19 and TRBJ2-5, with D perhaps given as TRBD1 or TRBD2 (6 bases each). The CDR3 is made up of 14 amino acids. Germline assignment: CDR1 LNHDA and CDR2 SQIVND (reference sequence). The V and J ends lost 7 bases and 5 bases respectively, with 17 bases between them. The DNA of the CDR3 is TGTGCCAGTACGTACTTGGGGGGCATCGAGACCCAGTACTTC. It encodes CASTYLGGIETQYF.

In its sample, this clonotype was seen many times. This chain links TRBV5-1 with TRBJ2-1; perhaps TRBD2 as D (7 bases). V lost 4 bases, J lost 7 bases, and 18 bases lay in between. The CDR3 covers 15 residues. Germline V gene sequence: CDR1 SGHRS, CDR2 YFSETQ. The CDR3 DNA reads as TGCGCCAGCAGCCCCCAAGGGGGGGCCTCAAATGAGCAGTTCTTC. Protein sequence: CASSPQGGASNEQFF.

The V call is TRBV10-3, the J call TRBJ2-1; TRBD1 aligns across 7 bases. The CDR3 contains 13 residues. The V gene's germline CDR1 is ENHRY and CDR2 SYGVKD. The V segment lost 10 bases and the J segment 5 bases; nucleotides outside the gene matches: 8. DNA of the CDR3: TGTGCCACCCGAGGGGGCTCACACAATGAGCAGTTCTTC. Its protein is CATRGGSHNEQFF.

This clonotype was detected only a few times. The rearrangement joins TRBV19 to TRBJ1-1; 7 bases fit TRBD1. The CDR3 has 16 amino acids. Germline V gives CDR1 LNHDA, CDR2 SQIVND (reference sequence). The V gene end was trimmed by 3 bases and the J gene end by 2 bases; junction bases not matched to a gene: 9. The CDR3 here is CASSIRQGVGNTEAFF. DNA for the CDR3: TGTGCCAGTAGTATTCGACAGGGAGTGGGTAACACTGAAGCTTTCTTT.

The rearrangement joins TRBV3-1 to TRBJ1-1; D is undetermined. V lost 6 bases and J 0 bases, leaving 8 bases between the germline ends. The CDR3 totals 13 residues. The germline V gene has CDR1 LGHDT and CDR2 YNNKEL (reference sequence). The CDR3 here is CASRVSMNTEAFF. CDR3 nucleotides: TGTGCCAGCAGGGTCTCGATGAACACTGAAGCTTTCTTT.

This chain connects TRBV9 to TRBJ2-7; the match to TRBD1 covers 10 bases. The CDR3 has 13 amino acids. Trimming at V came to 0 bases and at J to 6 bases, leaving 0 bases not matched to a gene. CDR1 and CDR2 (germline): SGDLS, YYNGEE. DNA of the CDR3: TGTGCCAGCAGCGTAGGGACAGGGGGCGAGCAGTACGTC. Its protein is CASSVGTGGEQYV.

In nucleotides, the CDR3 is TGTGCCAGCAGTCCGGGACATTCTGGAAACACCATATATTTT. Translating it yields CASSPGHSGNTIYF. V is TRBV6-2 or TRBV6-3 and J is TRBJ1-3, with D possibly being TRBD1 (6 bases). Germline loops: CDR1 MNHEY, CDR2 SVGEGT. Trimming cost V 5 bases and J 1 base, with 9 bases left between them. The length of the CDR3 is 14 residues.

The chain uses TRBV7-9 and TRBJ2-5; 12 nucleotides line up with TRBD2. The CDR3 loop spans 15 amino acids. The V segment lost 4 bases and the J segment 5 bases; nucleotides outside the gene matches: 5. In germline, CDR1 is SEHNR, CDR2 FQNEAQ (reference sequence). The CDR3 bases are TGTGCCAGCAGCTCGGGACTAGCGGGCTTCGAGACCCAGTACTTC. Its protein is CASSSGLAGFETQYF. The full variable domain, completed using reference TRBV7-9 and TRBJ2-5, is DTGVSQNPRHKITKRGQNVTFRCDPISEHNRLYWYRQTLGQGPEFLTYFQNEAQLEKSRLLSDRFSAERPKGSFSTLEIQRTEQGDSAMYLCASSSGLAGFETQYFGPGTRLLVL.

This clonotype was found a few times. V and J are TRBV6-2 or TRBV6-3 and TRBJ2-5, with D hard to call. The CDR3 consists of 15 residues. V was trimmed by 5 bases and J by 5 bases, leaving 18 bases between them. Germline V gene lookup returns CDR1 MNHEY and CDR2 SVGEGT. CDR3 protein: CASSAPGRGQETQYF. CDR3 DNA sequence: TGTGCCAGCAGTGCCCCCGGTCGTGGCCAGGAGACCCAGTACTTC.

This clonotype occurred many times. The chain combines TRBV7-2 with TRBJ2-7; no clear D gene. Looked up from germline, CDR1 is SGHTA and CDR2 is FQGNSA. V was trimmed by 2 bases and J by 4 bases, leaving 9 bases between them. CDR3 length: 13 residues. The CDR3 sequence: CASSLSQAYEQYV. In nucleotides, the CDR3 is TGTGCCAGCAGCTTATCTCAGGCATACGAGCAGTACGTC.

The chain uses TRBV6-2 or TRBV6-3 and TRBJ1-5; no clear D. The CDR3 totals 15 residues. Trimming took off 5 bases at V and 8 bases at J, with 19 bases between the two ends. The germline gives CDR1 MNHEY, CDR2 SVGEGT. The CDR3 region is CASSPPRPSPKPQHF. The CDR3 coding sequence is TGTGCCAGCAGTCCTCCGAGGCCCTCCCCTAAGCCCCAGCATTTT.